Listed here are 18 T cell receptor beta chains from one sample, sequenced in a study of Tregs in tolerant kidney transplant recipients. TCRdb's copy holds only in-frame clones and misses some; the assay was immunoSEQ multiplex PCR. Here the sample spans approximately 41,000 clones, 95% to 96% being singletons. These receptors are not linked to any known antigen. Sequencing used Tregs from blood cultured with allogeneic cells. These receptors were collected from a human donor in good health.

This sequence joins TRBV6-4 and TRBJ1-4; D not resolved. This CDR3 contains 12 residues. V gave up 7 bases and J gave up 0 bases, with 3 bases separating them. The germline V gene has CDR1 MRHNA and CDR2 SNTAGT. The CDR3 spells CASNATNEKLFF. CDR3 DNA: TGTGCCAGCAACGCAACTAATGAAAAACTGTTTTTT.

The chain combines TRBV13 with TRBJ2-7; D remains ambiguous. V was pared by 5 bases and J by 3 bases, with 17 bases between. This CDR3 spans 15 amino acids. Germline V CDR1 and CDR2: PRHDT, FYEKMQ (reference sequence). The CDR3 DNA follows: TGTGCCAGCAGCCACCGACGTCGTCAATACTACGAGCAGTACTTC. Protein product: CASSHRRRQYYEQYF.

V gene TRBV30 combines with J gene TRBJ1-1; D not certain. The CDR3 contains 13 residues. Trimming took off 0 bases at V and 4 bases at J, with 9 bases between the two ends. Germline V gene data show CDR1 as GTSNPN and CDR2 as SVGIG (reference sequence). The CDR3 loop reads CAWSVAGPTEAFF. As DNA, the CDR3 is TGTGCCTGGAGTGTTGCAGGTCCCACTGAAGCTTTCTTT. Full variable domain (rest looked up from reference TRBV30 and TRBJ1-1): SQTIHQWPATLVQPVGSPLSLECTVEGTSNPNLYWYRQAAGRGLQLLFYSVGIGQISSEVPQNLSASRPQDRQFILSSKKLLLSDSGFYLCAWSVAGPTEAFFGQGTRLTVV.

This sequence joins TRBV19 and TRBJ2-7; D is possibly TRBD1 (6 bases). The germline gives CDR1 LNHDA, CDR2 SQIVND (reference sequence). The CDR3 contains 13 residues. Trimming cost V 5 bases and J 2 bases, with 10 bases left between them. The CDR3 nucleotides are TGTGCCAGTAGTGCCAGGGGAACCTACGAGCAGTACTTC. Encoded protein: CASSARGTYEQYF.

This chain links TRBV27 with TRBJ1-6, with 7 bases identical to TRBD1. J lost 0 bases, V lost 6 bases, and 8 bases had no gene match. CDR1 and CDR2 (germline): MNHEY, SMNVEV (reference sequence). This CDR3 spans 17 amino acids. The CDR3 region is CASSRDSGSSYNSPLHF. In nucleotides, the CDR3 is TGTGCCAGCAGCCGGGACAGTGGGAGCTCCTATAATTCACCCCTCCACTTT.

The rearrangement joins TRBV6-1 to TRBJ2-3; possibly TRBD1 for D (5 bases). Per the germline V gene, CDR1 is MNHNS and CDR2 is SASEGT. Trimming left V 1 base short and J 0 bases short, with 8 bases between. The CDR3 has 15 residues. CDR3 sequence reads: CASSEGQRSTDTQYF. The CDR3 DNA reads TGTGCCAGCAGTGAAGGACAGAGAAGCACAGATACGCAGTATTTT.

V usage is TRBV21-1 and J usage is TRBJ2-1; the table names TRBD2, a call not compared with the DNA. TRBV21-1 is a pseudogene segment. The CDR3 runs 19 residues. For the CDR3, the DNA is TGTGCCAGCAGCAAAGATGGATTCTATCGGGAGGCTTCCTACAATGAGCAGTTCTTC. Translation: CASSKDGFYREASYNEQFF.

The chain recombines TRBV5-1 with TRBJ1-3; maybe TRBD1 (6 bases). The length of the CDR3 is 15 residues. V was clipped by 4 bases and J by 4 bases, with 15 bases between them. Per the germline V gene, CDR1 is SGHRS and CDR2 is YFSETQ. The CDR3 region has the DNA TGCGCCAGCAGCGGGCCCTCAGGGGCGGGAAACACCATATATTTT. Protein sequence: CASSGPSGAGNTIYF.

CDR3 nucleotides: TGTGCCAGCAGCCCTACGGCGGGGAGGAAAGAGACCCAGTACTTC. The encoded protein is CASSPTAGRKETQYF. The chain uses TRBV7-9 and TRBJ2-5; D might be TRBD2 (6 bases). Per the germline V gene, CDR1 is SEHNR and CDR2 is FQNEAQ (reference sequence). V lost 5 bases, J lost 3 bases, and 16 bases lay in between. The CDR3 is 15 residues long.

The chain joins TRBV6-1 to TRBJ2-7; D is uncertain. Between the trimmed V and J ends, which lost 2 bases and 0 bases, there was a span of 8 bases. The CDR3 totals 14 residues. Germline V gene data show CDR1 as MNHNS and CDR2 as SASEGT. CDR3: CASSERFSSYEQYF. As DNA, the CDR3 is TGTGCCAGCAGTGAACGGTTCAGCTCCTACGAGCAGTACTTC.

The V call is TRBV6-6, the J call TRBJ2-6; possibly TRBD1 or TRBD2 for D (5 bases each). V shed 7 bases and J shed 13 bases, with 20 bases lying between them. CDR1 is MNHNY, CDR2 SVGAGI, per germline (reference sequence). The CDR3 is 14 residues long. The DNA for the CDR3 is TGTGCCAGCACCAAAACCGGGACGGAAAAAGTCCTGACTTTC. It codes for CASTKTGTEKVLTF.

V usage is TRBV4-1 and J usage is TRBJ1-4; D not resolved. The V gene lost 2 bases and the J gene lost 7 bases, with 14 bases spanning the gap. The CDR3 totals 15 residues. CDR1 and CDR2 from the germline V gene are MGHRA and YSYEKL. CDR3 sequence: CASSQYARRLEKLFF. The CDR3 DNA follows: TGCGCCAGCAGCCAATACGCCCGAAGGCTTGAAAAACTGTTTTTT.

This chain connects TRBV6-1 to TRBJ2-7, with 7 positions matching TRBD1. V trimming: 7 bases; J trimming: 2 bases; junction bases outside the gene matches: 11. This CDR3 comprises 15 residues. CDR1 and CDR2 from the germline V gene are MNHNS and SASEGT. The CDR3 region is CASTHQGVPPYEQYF. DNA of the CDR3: TGTGCCAGCACCCACCAGGGGGTACCACCCTACGAGCAGTACTTC.

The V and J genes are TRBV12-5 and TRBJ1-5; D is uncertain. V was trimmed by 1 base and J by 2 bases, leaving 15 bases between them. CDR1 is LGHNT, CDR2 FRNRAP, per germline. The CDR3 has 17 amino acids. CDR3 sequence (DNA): TGTGCTAGTGGTTTGGGACCTTCGGCCTGGGGCAATCAGCCCCAGCATTTT. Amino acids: CASGLGPSAWGNQPQHF.

CDR3 sequence reads: CASSLRLAGTGEQYF. CDR3 coding DNA: TGTGCCAGCAGCCTGCGACTAGCGGGGACCGGGGAGCAGTACTTC. The genes are TRBV7-3 and TRBJ2-7, with 11 bases aligning to TRBD2. J lost 7 bases, V lost 5 bases, and 10 bases had no gene match. Germline V gives CDR1 SGHTA, CDR2 FQGTGA. The CDR3 is 15 residues long. Combining the CDR3 with reference TRBV7-3 and TRBJ2-7 gives the whole variable domain GAGVSQTPSNKVTEKGKYVELRCDPISGHTALYWYRQSLGQGPEFLIYFQGTGAADDSGLPNDRFFAVRPEGSVSTLKIQRTERGDSAVYLCASSLRLAGTGEQYFGPGTRLTVT.

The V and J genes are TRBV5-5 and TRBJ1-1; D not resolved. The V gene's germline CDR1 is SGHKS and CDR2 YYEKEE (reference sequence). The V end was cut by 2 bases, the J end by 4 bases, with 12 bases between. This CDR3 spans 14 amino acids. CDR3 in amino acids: CASSLVLGFTEAFF. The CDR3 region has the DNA TGTGCCAGCAGCTTAGTGTTGGGTTTCACTGAAGCTTTCTTT. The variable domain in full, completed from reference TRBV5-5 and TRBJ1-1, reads DAGVTQSPTHLIKTRGQQVTLRCSPISGHKSVSWYQQVLGQGPQFIFQYYEKEERGRGNFPDRFSARQFPNYSSELNVNALLLGDSALYLCASSLVLGFTEAFFGQGTRLTVV.

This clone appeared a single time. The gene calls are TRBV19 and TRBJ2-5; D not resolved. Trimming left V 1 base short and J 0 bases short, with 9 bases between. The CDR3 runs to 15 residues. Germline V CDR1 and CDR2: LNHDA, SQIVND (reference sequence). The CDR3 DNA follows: TGTGCCAGTAGTATAGGGCAGGCAAACCAAGAGACCCAGTACTTC. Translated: CASSIGQANQETQYF.

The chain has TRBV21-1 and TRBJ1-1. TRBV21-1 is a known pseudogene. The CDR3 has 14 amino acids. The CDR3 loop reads CASSKTRENTEAFF. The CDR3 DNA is TGTGCCAGCAGCAAAACCCGTGAGAACACTGAAGCTTTCTTT.